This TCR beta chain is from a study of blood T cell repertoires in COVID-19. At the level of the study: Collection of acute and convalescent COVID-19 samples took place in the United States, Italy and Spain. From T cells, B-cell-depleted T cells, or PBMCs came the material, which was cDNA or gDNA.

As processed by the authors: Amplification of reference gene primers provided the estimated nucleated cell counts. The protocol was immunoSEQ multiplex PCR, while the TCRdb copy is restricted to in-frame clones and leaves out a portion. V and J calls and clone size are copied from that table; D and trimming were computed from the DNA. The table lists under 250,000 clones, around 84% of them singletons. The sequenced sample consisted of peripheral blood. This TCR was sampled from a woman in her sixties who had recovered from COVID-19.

This CDR3 is CASSPGTGDSPLHF. The CDR3 DNA follows: TGTGCCAGCTCACCAGGGACAGGGGATTCACCCCTCCACTTT. The chain combines TRBV18 with TRBJ1-6, with TRBD1 matching over 10 bases. Germline CDR1 KGHSH, CDR2 LQKENI. V shed 2 bases, J shed 8 bases, and the junction held 0 bases outside the gene matches. This CDR3 region has 14 residues.